This T cell receptor (delta chain) appears in the sequencing data of a study of γδ T cells in repeated Plasmodium falciparum infection (dated by TCRdb to the early 2020s). For the wider study: The natural-infection arm enrolled Malian children exposed to intense seasonal malaria transmission and compared the Malian children with Australian children matched for age and gender. Four controlled human malaria infections were administered to about 5 malaria-naive U.S. adults over around 640 days by bites from P. falciparum NF54-infected Anopheles stephensi mosquitoes. In the study, the shaping of the human gammadelta T cell repertoire by repeated Plasmodium falciparum infection was examined using natural infection in Mali and controlled human malaria infection. Samples were collected from controlled-infection subjects at baseline, immediately before selected infections, and 21 days after each infection. Malian gammadelta TCR repertoires were analysed cross-sectionally during no-transmission periods and longitudinally across acute febrile malaria episodes.

Paper-wide results and their limitations: Vgamma9/Vdelta2+ TCR repertoires showed a highly stable polyclonal repertoire over time and infection, with many inter-individual overlapping TCRgamma sequences. In Vdelta2-negative, largely Vdelta1+, gammadelta TCR repertoires, repeated controlled infections appeared to drive waves of new clonotype selection. Compared with the repertoires of Australian children, the Vdelta2-negative gammadelta TCR repertoires of Malian children appeared more clonally expanded, less diverse and less shared. The Malian cohort came from a small rural village of predominantly one ethnic group, limiting generalizability. The controlled-infection cohort was small, limiting analysis of inter-individual variability in gammadelta T cell responses.

Trimming costs V 2 bases and J 6 bases, and their ends lie 12 bases apart. The CDR3 runs 13 amino acids, cysteine and phenylalanine included. Only the CDR3 portion is preserved as DNA: 39 bases, with reading frame beginning at the first base. For CDR1 and CDR2, the germline V gene lists GEAIGNYY and EKD. This clone is considered medium-sized (0.01 to 0.1%). The clone's antigen remains unknown. No quality values exist for individual bases; no much larger clone is one base distant. This same CDR3 is encoded by further DNA sequences in the sample. For bulk TCR repertoire analysis, Vgamma9/Vdelta2+ and Vdelta2-negative gammadelta T cell populations were flow-sorted out of peripheral blood mononuclear cells. The library came from multiplex PCR. TCRdb shows the sequencer as Illumina MiSeq. Every sorted gammadelta T cell sample had both its TCR gamma (TRG) and TCR delta (TRD) chains sequenced. Processing in the source paper ran as follows. The repertoire analyses used clonotype tree plots, the accumulated frequency of the top 20 clonotypes, and diversity index (DI) and D75 metrics. In TCRdb, clones were called once more from the public reads by CATT, and rows of identical DNA were later combined. For this entry, the V and J calls and clone size follow TCRdb and not the study's own pipeline. Here the sample has 50,000 or so delta-chain clones; 1.6% occur a single time. The ten most abundant clones make up around 8.6% of the sample.

Sequencing input: gamma-delta T cells from blood. The chain uses TRDV2 and TRDJ1; TRDD3 is a weak D gene call, 6 bases matching. The receptor comes from a pool of human donors (malaria-infected and uninfected, not separated). The sequenced DNA is TGTGCCTGTGACAGCAATGGGATAAATAAACTCATCTTT. Its protein reads: CACDSNGINKLIF.